The 10 T cell receptor beta chains reported below all come from one sample, sequenced in a study of CD8 T cells in Susac syndrome. Random hexamers primed reverse transcription of about 0.45 to 1 ug RNA. TCRdb itself ran the immunoSEQ multiplex PCR reads through MiXCR, one entry per CDR3 protein. This table holds 80,000 to 90,000 distinct CDR3 sequences, over 80% found once. The specimen sequenced was CD8+ T cells from PBMCs. The receptors were gathered from a human donor in good health.

V and J are TRBV9 and TRBJ1-3; 9 positions agree with TRBD1. CDR1 and CDR2 (germline): SGDLS, YYNGEE. The CDR3 loop spans 16 amino acids. Trimming took 3 bases from V and 0 from J; bases not matched to a gene: 4. The CDR3 sequence is CASSDRGLASGNTIYF. In nucleotides, the CDR3 is TGTGCCAGCAGCGACAGGGGGCTTGCCTCTGGAAACACCATATATTTT.

J is TRBJ2-5 and V is TRBV3-1; D is unresolved. The germline CDR1 and CDR2 sequences are LGHDT and YNNKEL (reference sequence). V was shortened by 4 bases and J by 5 bases, with 14 bases between the two germline ends. This CDR3 is built from 14 residues. The CDR3 nucleotides are TGTGCCAGCAGCCCGGTGGGCCGCGGCGAGACCCAGTACTTC. Encoded protein: CASSPVGRGETQYF.

The gene calls are TRBV6-5 and TRBJ2-7; TRBD1 might be the D (6 bases). Germline assignment: CDR1 MNHEY and CDR2 SVGAGI. Deletions cut 2 bases from V and 2 bases from J, with 10 bases between. The CDR3 covers 14 residues. The CDR3, as DNA: TGTGCCAGCAGTTACAGGCCAGGGGCCTACGAGCAGTACTTC. It translates to CASSYRPGAYEQYF.

In this sample, this clonotype turned up once. The V call is TRBV12-5, the J call TRBJ2-6; D call uncertain. With 7 bases removed from V and 3 bases from J, the gap between germline ends came to 10 bases. The CDR3 runs to 14 residues. Germline V gives CDR1 LGHNT, CDR2 FRNRAP. The CDR3 here is CASAPFGGANVLTF. CDR3 in DNA: TGTGCTAGTGCCCCTTTCGGTGGGGCCAACGTCCTGACTTTC. The entire variable domain, with the rest obtained from reference TRBV12-5 and TRBJ2-6, is as follows: DARVTQTPRHKVTEMGQEVTMRCQPILGHNTVFWYRQTMMQGLELLAYFRNRAPLDDSGMPKDRFSAEMPDATLATLKIQPSEPRDSAVYFCASAPFGGANVLTFGAGSRLTVL.

The chain has TRBV5-6 and TRBJ2-7; 10 nucleotides line up with TRBD1. V lost 4 bases, J lost 10 bases, and 5 bases stayed unmatched. This CDR3 is 12 amino acids long. In germline, CDR1 is SGHDT, CDR2 YYEEEE. The CDR3 loop reads CASSPGTGVQYF. For the CDR3, the DNA is TGTGCCAGCAGCCCCGGGACAGGGGTACAGTACTTC.

The chain uses TRBV20-1 and TRBJ1-2; a weak D match, TRBD1 (5 bases). The V gene lost 1 base and the J gene lost 6 bases, with 12 bases spanning the gap. The germline V gene has CDR1 DFQATT and CDR2 SNEGSKA (reference sequence). The CDR3 totals 13 residues. The CDR3 loop is CSARGIGGDGYTF. CDR3 DNA: TGCAGTGCTAGAGGGATTGGGGGAGATGGCTACACCTTC.

The V call is TRBV5-1, the J call TRBJ1-2; no clear D gene. The CDR3 sequence is 14 residues long. Trimming pared 0 bases from V and 4 bases from J, leaving 10 bases between. The germline V gene has CDR1 SGHRS and CDR2 YFSETQ. Written as DNA, the CDR3 is TGCGCCAGCAGCTTGGGCGGGCTCTCCTATGGCTACACCTTC. The encoded protein is CASSLGGLSYGYTF. Based on the CDR3 plus reference TRBV5-1 and TRBJ1-2, the full variable domain is KAGVTQTPRYLIKTRGQQVTLSCSPISGHRSVSWYQQTPGQGLQFLFEYFSETQRNKGNFPGRFSGRQFSNSRSEMNVSTLELGDSALYLCASSLGGLSYGYTFGSGTRLTVV.

In this sample, this clonotype turned up once. This chain uses TRBV11-2 with TRBJ2-7; TRBD2 is a possible D gene (5 bases). This CDR3 contains 15 residues. Looked up from germline, CDR1 is SGHAT and CDR2 is FQNNGV. Trimming cost V 1 base and J 2 bases, with 12 bases left between them. The CDR3 sequence is CASSLGRSGAYEQYF. The DNA for the CDR3 is TGTGCCAGCAGCTTAGGACGGAGCGGAGCCTACGAGCAGTACTTC.

The chain joins TRBV29-1 to TRBJ2-5, with D unresolved. Germline CDR1 and CDR2: SQVTM and ANQGSEA. The ends were cut back, 3 bases at V and 3 bases at J, with 8 bases in the middle. The CDR3 has 12 amino acids. DNA for the CDR3: TGCAGCGTTGACCAGGAGAAAGAGACCCAGTACTTC. Translation: CSVDQEKETQYF. Based on the CDR3 plus reference TRBV29-1 and TRBJ2-5, the full variable domain is SAVISQKPSRDICQRGTSLTIQCQVDSQVTMMFWYRQQPGQSLTLIATANQGSEATYESGFVIDKFPISRPNLTFSTLTVSNMSPEDSSIYLCSVDQEKETQYFGPGTRLLVL.

The J gene is TRBJ1-5, the V gene TRBV15; D unclear. From germline, CDR1 is LNHNV and CDR2 YYDKDF (reference sequence). V was clipped by 1 base and J by 6 bases, with 4 bases between them. The CDR3 totals 12 residues. This CDR3 reads CATSRVGQPQHF. The DNA for the CDR3 is TGTGCCACCAGCAGAGTTGGTCAGCCCCAGCATTTT.